The 26 T cell receptor beta chains given below trace back to one sample, sequenced in a study of PD-1 blockade in classical Hodgkin lymphoma. TCRdb's table, derived via immunoSEQ multiplex PCR, lists solely in-frame clones and lacks some. The repertoire holds roughly 40,000 clones, around 64% seen once, with 2.5% to 3.5% in the top ten. The time point denotes: cycle 4 day 1 (C4D1), after 5 to 7 weeks of nivolumab. After autologous stem cell transplantation all patients relapsed, and prior brentuximab vedotin exposure differed between cohorts. The sample in question was peripheral blood mononuclear cells (PBMCs), obtained before the fourth cycle of nivolumab. Every receptor here comes from a human donor with classical Hodgkin lymphoma.

As to this clone: Distinct nucleotide sequences in the sample also encode this CDR3. The V and J genes are TRBV5-6 and TRBJ1-2; D is unresolved. CDR3 length: 12 amino acids. Trimming took off 4 bases at V and 8 bases at J, with 12 bases between the two ends. Germline V lookup: CDR1 SGHDT, CDR2 YYEEEE. CDR3 sequence: CASSDSPYGYTF. The CDR3 coding sequence is TGTGCCAGCAGCGACTCACCCTACGGCTACACCTTC.

The chain recombines TRBV9 with TRBJ2-1; D is undetermined. There are 16 residues in the CDR3. Germline values: CDR1 SGDLS, CDR2 YYNGEE. The V and J ends lost 4 bases and 6 bases respectively, with 20 bases between them. For the CDR3, the DNA is TGTGCCAGCAGCCCCTATTATGAGGACGGGTTCAATGAGCAGTTCTTC. Translation: CASSPYYEDGFNEQFF.

This clone was observed a handful of times. The rearrangement uses TRBV5-8 and TRBJ1-6, with D possibly matching TRBD1 (6 bases). The CDR3 sequence is 17 residues long. The V end was cut by 4 bases, the J end by 3 bases, with 17 bases between. Germline V gene sequence: CDR1 SGHTS, CDR2 YDEGEE. CDR3: CASSPLLGAYYNSPLHF. The CDR3 nucleotides read TGTGCCAGCAGCCCCCTCTTGGGGGCATACTATAATTCACCCCTCCACTTT. Looking up the rest from reference TRBV5-8 and TRBJ1-6 gives the full variable domain: EAGVTQSPTHLIKTRGQQATLRCSPISGHTSVYWYQQALGLGLQFLLWYDEGEERNRGNFPPRFSGRQFPNYSSELNVNALELEDSALYLCASSPLLGAYYNSPLHFGNGTRLTVT.

J is TRBJ2-7 and V is TRBV20-1; D is unresolved. The CDR3 has 11 residues. Trimming took off 6 bases at V and 3 bases at J, with 9 bases between the two ends. From germline, CDR1 is DFQATT and CDR2 SNEGSKA (reference sequence). The CDR3 is CSAGVGYEQYF. The CDR3 DNA reads as TGCAGTGCGGGTGTGGGCTACGAGCAGTACTTC.

The V and J genes are TRBV19 and TRBJ2-7; D remains unclear. The CDR3 has 13 residues. Looked up from germline, CDR1 is LNHDA and CDR2 is SQIVND (reference sequence). V shed 4 bases and J shed 0 bases, with 7 bases lying between them. CDR3 DNA sequence: TGTGCCAGTAGTAGCGTTCCCTCCTACGAGCAGTACTTC. This encodes CASSSVPSYEQYF.

This chain connects TRBV7-9 to TRBJ1-1, with TRBD1 matching 7 bases. The CDR3 length is 13 residues. Trimming at V came to 4 bases and at J to 1 base, leaving 0 bases not matched to a gene. In germline, CDR1 is SEHNR, CDR2 FQNEAQ (reference sequence). This CDR3 is CASSWDRNTEAFF. The CDR3 DNA reads TGTGCCAGCAGCTGGGACAGGAACACTGAAGCTTTCTTT.

The V and J genes are TRBV13 and TRBJ2-7, with 7 bases identical to TRBD1. The CDR3 runs 16 residues. With 4 bases clipped from V and 0 bases from J, the junction kept 9 bases outside the gene matches. The germline V gene encodes CDR1 PRHDT and CDR2 FYEKMQ (reference sequence). CDR3 residues: CASSSRIRTGSYEQYF. As DNA, the CDR3 is TGTGCCAGCAGCTCCAGGATCCGGACAGGCTCCTACGAGCAGTACTTC. Looking up the rest from reference TRBV13 and TRBJ2-7 gives the full variable domain: AAGVIQSPRHLIKEKRETATLKCYPIPRHDTVYWYQQGPGQDPQFLISFYEKMQSDKGSIPDRFSAQQFSDYHSELNMSSLELGDSALYFCASSSRIRTGSYEQYFGPGTRLTVT.

The chain couples TRBV5-1 to TRBJ1-3; tentative D call: TRBD1 (5 bases). The CDR3 has 16 residues. Germline V gene lookup returns CDR1 SGHRS and CDR2 YFSETQ. The V gene lost 3 bases and the J gene lost 2 bases, with 15 bases spanning the gap. The CDR3 spells CASSSARGGAGNTIYF. CDR3 DNA sequence: TGCGCCAGCAGCTCAGCACGGGGGGGTGCTGGAAACACCATATATTTT.

Comment on this clone: At one end the junction does not follow the germline gene, possibly because of a read error. The CDR3 loop reads CATIGQGGIGF. As DNA, the CDR3 is TGTGCCACTATCGGACAGGGGGGGATCGGCTTC. V is TRBV27 and J is TRBJ1-2; 10 bases fit TRBD1. Germline V gene lookup returns CDR1 MNHEY and CDR2 SMNVEV (reference sequence). The CDR3 has 11 amino acids.

The J gene is TRBJ2-7, the V gene TRBV7-2, with 12 bases identical to TRBD2. With 4 bases clipped from V and 3 bases from J, the junction kept 4 bases outside the gene matches. The CDR3 covers 15 residues. Germline V gene lookup returns CDR1 SGHTA and CDR2 FQGNSA. The DNA of the CDR3 is TGTGCCAGCAGCTCCGGACTAGCGGGGCGCTACGAGCAGTACTTC. It encodes CASSSGLAGRYEQYF.

The chain is built from TRBV30 and TRBJ2-3; D tentatively fits TRBD1 or TRBD2 (5 bases each). The length of the CDR3 is 15 residues. Trimming cost V 1 base and J 0 bases, with 11 bases left between them. CDR1 and CDR2 (germline): GTSNPN, SVGIG (reference sequence). As DNA, the CDR3 is TGTGCCTGGAGTGATTCTGGGGACAGCACAGATACGCAGTATTTT. Translation gives CAWSDSGDSTDTQYF. Full variable domain (remainder filled in from reference TRBV30 and TRBJ2-3): SQTIHQWPATLVQPVGSPLSLECTVEGTSNPNLYWYRQAAGRGLQLLFYSVGIGQISSEVPQNLSASRPQDRQFILSSKKLLLSDSGFYLCAWSDSGDSTDTQYFGPGTRLTVL.

The rearrangement links TRBV28 to TRBJ1-2, with a tentative D call TRBD1 (6 bases). Trimming took off 6 bases at V and 0 bases at J, with 11 bases between the two ends. This CDR3 spans 14 amino acids. CDR1 and CDR2 (germline): MDHEN, SYDVKM. CDR3 amino acids: CASSRDITNYGYTF. CDR3 coding DNA: TGTGCCAGCAGCCGGGACATCACTAACTATGGCTACACCTTC.

Only a few counts were recorded for this clone. The chain recombines TRBV30 with TRBJ1-4; 7 nucleotides agree with TRBD1. CDR3 length equals 16 residues. The ends lost 0 bases at V and 0 bases at J; junction bases unmatched: 4. CDR1 is GTSNPN, CDR2 SVGIG, per germline (reference sequence). CDR3 nucleotides: TGTGCCTGGAGTGTATGGGGGACAGCAACTAATGAAAAACTGTTTTTT. Its protein is CAWSVWGTATNEKLFF. The full variable domain, in which reference TRBV30 and TRBJ1-4 provide the parts outside the CDR3, is SQTIHQWPATLVQPVGSPLSLECTVEGTSNPNLYWYRQAAGRGLQLLFYSVGIGQISSEVPQNLSASRPQDRQFILSSKKLLLSDSGFYLCAWSVWGTATNEKLFFGSGTQLSVL.

This sequence joins TRBV11-2 and TRBJ1-3; 7 nucleotides line up with TRBD1. V was pared by 3 bases and J by 1 base, with 6 bases of the junction left unmatched. This CDR3 is 16 amino acids long. Germline loops: CDR1 SGHAT, CDR2 FQNNGV. The CDR3 is CASSFRRTGSGNTIYF. The DNA for the CDR3 is TGTGCCAGCAGCTTCCGTCGGACAGGTTCTGGAAACACCATATATTTT.

V and J are TRBV7-2 and TRBJ2-5; D is possibly TRBD1 (5 bases). The CDR3 is 14 residues long. The germline V gene encodes CDR1 SGHTA and CDR2 FQGNSA. V was pared by 5 bases and J by 2 bases, with 12 bases between. The CDR3 DNA reads as TGTGCCAGCAGCCAACAGGTTATACAAGAGACCCAGTACTTC. It yields the protein CASSQQVIQETQYF.

The gene calls are TRBV28 and TRBJ1-5, with 8 nucleotides matching TRBD1. CDR3 length: 15 residues. CDR1 and CDR2 from the germline V gene are MDHEN and SYDVKM. Trimming removed 7 bases from V and 6 bases from J; junction bases left unmatched: 11. The DNA for the CDR3 is TGTGCCAGCATTTCTGGACAGGGAGGGATTCAGCCCCAGCATTTT. This encodes CASISGQGGIQPQHF. The entire variable domain, with the rest obtained from reference TRBV28 and TRBJ1-5, is as follows: DVKVTQSSRYLVKRTGEKVFLECVQDMDHENMFWYRQDPGLGLRLIYFSYDVKMKEKGDIPEGYSVSREKKERFSLILESASTNQTSMYLCASISGQGGIQPQHFGDGTRLSIL.

Only one count was recorded for this clone. The chain has TRBV27 and TRBJ2-5, with D tentatively TRBD2 (5 bases). This CDR3 contains 15 residues. Germline-derived CDR1 and CDR2 are MNHEY and SMNVEV (reference sequence). The V end was cut by 6 bases, the J end by 3 bases, with 17 bases between. The CDR3: CASSPLGSAEETQYF. CDR3 bases: TGTGCCAGCAGCCCACTGGGCTCAGCGGAAGAGACCCAGTACTTC.

In this sample, this clone turned up a few times. The chain couples TRBV6-5 to TRBJ1-1, with 7 positions matching TRBD1. Per the germline V gene, CDR1 is MNHEY and CDR2 is SVGAGI. This CDR3 comprises 10 residues. V dropped 10 bases and J dropped 7; count of bases not matched to a gene: 3. For the CDR3, the DNA is TGTGCCACGACAGGGTTTGAAGCTTTCTTT. Amino acid sequence: CATTGFEAFF.

This chain uses TRBV7-9 with TRBJ2-5; 9 nucleotides match TRBD1. The V gene's germline CDR1 is SEHNR and CDR2 FQNEAQ (reference sequence). The CDR3 has 17 amino acids. J was trimmed by 5 bases and V by 3 bases; bases with no gene match: 13. CDR3 region: CASSLRTSTGGGETQYF. CDR3 in DNA: TGTGCCAGCAGCTTGAGAACCAGTACAGGGGGCGGGGAGACCCAGTACTTC.

This chain connects TRBV19 to TRBJ2-5; perhaps D is TRBD1 or TRBD2 (5 bases each). Trimming took 3 bases from V and 1 from J, leaving 12 bases between them. The CDR3 runs to 15 residues. Germline V gene data show CDR1 as LNHDA and CDR2 as SQIVND (reference sequence). CDR3 nucleotide sequence: TGTGCCAGTAGTATTCGGGACGCAGGCCAAGAGACCCAGTACTTC. It yields the protein CASSIRDAGQETQYF.

This clone was detected only a few times. The chain uses TRBV10-3 and TRBJ2-5; no definite D call. V dropped 6 bases and J dropped 0 bases, with 5 bases sitting between them. The germline CDR1 and CDR2 sequences are ENHRY and SYGVKD. The CDR3 extends over 12 amino acids. The chain's CDR3 is CAIRRDQETQYF. CDR3 nucleotides: TGTGCCATCAGACGGGACCAAGAGACCCAGTACTTC.

The V gene is TRBV11-3, the J gene TRBJ2-6; D perhaps matches TRBD1 (5 bases). Trimming cost V 4 bases and J 0 bases, with 10 bases left between them. Germline lookup yields CDR1 SGHNT and CDR2 YENEEA. The CDR3 runs to 16 residues. The CDR3 here is CASSSAGSSGANVLTF. The CDR3, as DNA: TGTGCCAGCAGCTCAGCAGGGTCCTCTGGGGCCAACGTCCTGACTTTC. The whole variable domain, remainder taken from reference TRBV11-3 and TRBJ2-6, is EAGVVQSPRYKIIEKKQPVAFWCNPISGHNTLYWYLQNLGQGPELLIRYENEEAVDDSQLPKDRFSAERLKGVDSTLKIQPAELGDSAVYLCASSSAGSSGANVLTFGAGSRLTVL.

By proportion, this clone is medium-sized. The CDR3 nucleotides read TGTGCCAGCAGTCGTGACAGCCTTTCACCCCTCCACTTT. Amino acids: CASSRDSLSPLHF. The chain couples TRBV28 to TRBJ1-6; D is possibly TRBD1 (5 bases). Between the trimmed V and J ends, which lost 5 bases and 9 bases, there was a span of 11 bases. The CDR3 has 13 amino acids. Germline-derived CDR1 and CDR2 are MDHEN and SYDVKM.

About this clone itself: Other nucleotide sequences in the sample specify the same CDR3. The rearrangement joins TRBV6-6 to TRBJ1-2, with no clear D. CDR3 length equals 10 residues. The germline V and J ends were trimmed by 8 bases and 4 bases, with 5 bases remaining between them. The germline gives CDR1 MNHNY, CDR2 SVGAGI (reference sequence). CDR3 sequence: CASSGYGYTF. The CDR3 coding sequence is TGTGCCAGCTCTGGCTATGGCTACACCTTC.

This clone was picked up a small number of times. The chain uses TRBV5-4 and TRBJ2-1; 10 positions agree with TRBD1. The CDR3 runs 16 residues. Losses at the gene ends were 0 bases for V and 3 bases for J; bases not matched to a gene: 3. Germline V gene lookup returns CDR1 SGHNT and CDR2 YYREEE (reference sequence). The CDR3 loop reads CASSLGTGGVYNEQFF. CDR3 DNA: TGTGCCAGCAGCTTGGGGACAGGGGGAGTCTACAATGAGCAGTTCTTC. Complete variable domain (other parts from reference TRBV5-4 and TRBJ2-1): ETGVTQSPTHLIKTRGQQVTLRCSSQSGHNTVSWYQQALGQGPQFIFQYYREEENGRGNFPPRFSGLQFPNYSSELNVNALELDDSALYLCASSLGTGGVYNEQFFGPGTRLTVL.

The J gene is TRBJ2-7, the V gene TRBV30, with D tentatively TRBD1 (6 bases). Germline V gene data show CDR1 as GTSNPN and CDR2 as SVGIG (reference sequence). The CDR3 has 18 amino acids. The V end was cut by 2 bases, the J end by 2 bases, with 25 bases between. The CDR3 nucleotides are TGTGCCTGGAGTCTAACTTCCCTTGGGACATTTAGGACCTACGAGCAGTACTTC. Translating it yields CAWSLTSLGTFRTYEQYF.